A selection of T cell receptor beta chains follows, all from one sample in a study of beta chain features in type 1 diabetes. Profiled with immunoSEQ multiplex PCR; TCRdb holds only in-frame clones, not every one. The sample has roughly 730,000 clones; under 15% are singletons. The sample taken for sequencing was naive CD4+ T cells from blood. All receptors come from a man between 18 and 35 years old with type 1 diabetes. Both conserved end residues are part of each CDR3. A D gene is named only where the DNA matches it firmly.

d_call: -
v_call: TRBV18
cdr3_aa: CASSPVEGNNQPQHF

d_call: -
v_call: TRBV14
cdr3_aa: CASSQGVGTEAFF

d_call: -
v_call: TRBV10-3
cdr3_aa: CAISNLTDTQYF

d_call: -
v_call: TRBV7-6
cdr3_aa: CASSLGGGNQPQHF

d_call: -
v_call: TRBV14
cdr3_aa: CASSQDLDTEAFF

d_call: TRBD1
v_call: TRBV30
cdr3_aa: CASQGTTNEKLFF

d_call: -
v_call: TRBV6-1
cdr3_aa: CASSEGYTEAFF

d_call: -
v_call: TRBV28
cdr3_aa: CASTLPGAGYGYTF

d_call: -
v_call: TRBV7-9
cdr3_aa: CASSFAGLYEQYF

d_call: TRBD1
v_call: TRBV19
cdr3_aa: CASSIDGQAVSYNEQFF

d_call: -
v_call: TRBV19
cdr3_aa: CASSIMSTANEQFF

d_call: TRBD1
v_call: TRBV13
cdr3_aa: CASSPMGTGEVYGYTF

d_call: TRBD1
v_call: TRBV28
cdr3_aa: CASSDGTANYGYTF

d_call: -
v_call: TRBV6-1
cdr3_aa: CASSEGGPDTQYF